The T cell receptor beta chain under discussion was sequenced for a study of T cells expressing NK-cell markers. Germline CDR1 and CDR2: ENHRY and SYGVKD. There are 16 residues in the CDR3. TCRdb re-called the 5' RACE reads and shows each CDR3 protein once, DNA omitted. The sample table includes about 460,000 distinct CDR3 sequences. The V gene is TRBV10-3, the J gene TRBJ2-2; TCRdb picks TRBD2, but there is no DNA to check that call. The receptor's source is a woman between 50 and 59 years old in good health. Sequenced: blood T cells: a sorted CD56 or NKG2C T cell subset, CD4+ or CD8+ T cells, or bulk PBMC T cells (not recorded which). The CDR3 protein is CAINLGLIANTGELFF.